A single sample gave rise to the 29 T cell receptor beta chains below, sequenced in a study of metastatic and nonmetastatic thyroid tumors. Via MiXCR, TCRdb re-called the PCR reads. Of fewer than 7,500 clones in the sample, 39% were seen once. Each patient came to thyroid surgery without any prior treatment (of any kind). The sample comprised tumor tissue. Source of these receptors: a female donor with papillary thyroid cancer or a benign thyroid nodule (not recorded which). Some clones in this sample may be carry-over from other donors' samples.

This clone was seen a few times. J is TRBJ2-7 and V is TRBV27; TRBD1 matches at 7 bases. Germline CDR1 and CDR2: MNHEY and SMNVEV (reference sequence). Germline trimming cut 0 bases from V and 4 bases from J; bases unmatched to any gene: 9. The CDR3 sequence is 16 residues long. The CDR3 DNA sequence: TGTGCCAGCAGTTTATCGGGGGACAGAGTTGGGTACGAGCAGTACTTC. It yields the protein CASSLSGDRVGYEQYF.

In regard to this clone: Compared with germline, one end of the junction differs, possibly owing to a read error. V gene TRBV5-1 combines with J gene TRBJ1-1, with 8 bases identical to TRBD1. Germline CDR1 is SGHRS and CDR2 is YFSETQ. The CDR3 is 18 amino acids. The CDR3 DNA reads TGCGCCAGCAGCACCCGGGGGGGACAGGCGATAATGAACACTGAATCTTTCTTT. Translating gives CASSTRGGQAIMNTESFF.

CDR3 sequence reads: CASSGTASEQYF. The CDR3 DNA reads as TGTGCCAGCTCCGGGACAGCCAGCGAGCAGTACTTC. This rearrangement joins TRBV18 to TRBJ2-7; TRBD1 agrees at 7 bases. The CDR3 is 12 amino acids. From germline, CDR1 is KGHSH and CDR2 LQKENI. The trim removed 6 bases at V and 6 bases at J, leaving 5 bases unmatched.

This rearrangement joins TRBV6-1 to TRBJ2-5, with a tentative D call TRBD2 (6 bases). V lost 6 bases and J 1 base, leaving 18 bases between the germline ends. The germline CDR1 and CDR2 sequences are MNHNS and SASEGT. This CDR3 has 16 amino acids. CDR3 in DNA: TGTGCCAGCAGACCAATGGGGGGATGGGGCCAAGAGACCCAGTACTTC. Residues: CASRPMGGWGQETQYF.

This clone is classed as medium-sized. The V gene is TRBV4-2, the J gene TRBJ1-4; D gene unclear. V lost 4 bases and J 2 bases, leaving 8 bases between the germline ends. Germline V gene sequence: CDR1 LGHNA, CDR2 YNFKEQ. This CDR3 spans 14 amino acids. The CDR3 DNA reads TGTGCCAGCAGCCTCGACGTTACTAATGAAAAACTGTTTTTT. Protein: CASSLDVTNEKLFF.

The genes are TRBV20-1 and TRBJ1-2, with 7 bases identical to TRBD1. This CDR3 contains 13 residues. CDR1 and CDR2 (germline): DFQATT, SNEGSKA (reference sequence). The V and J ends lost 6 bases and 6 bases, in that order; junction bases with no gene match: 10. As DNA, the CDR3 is TGCAGTGCCGTTAAAGACAGGGTGGATGGCTACACCTTC. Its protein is CSAVKDRVDGYTF.

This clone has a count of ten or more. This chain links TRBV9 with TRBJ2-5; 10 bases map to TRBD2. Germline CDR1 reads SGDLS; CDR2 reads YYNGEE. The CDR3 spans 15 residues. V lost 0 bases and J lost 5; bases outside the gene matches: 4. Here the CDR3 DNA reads TGTGCCAGCAGCGTAGCTAGCGGGAGCGGGGAGACCCAGTACTTC. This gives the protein CASSVASGSGETQYF.

The CDR3, as DNA: TGTGCCAGCAGCTTAGGTCCTGGAGGGGACGAGCAGTACTTC. Its protein product is CASSLGPGGDEQYF. This chain uses TRBV11-2 with TRBJ2-7; the D gene is possibly TRBD2 (6 bases). V was trimmed by 1 base and J by 5 bases, leaving 12 bases between them. The CDR3 is 14 amino acids. Germline-derived CDR1 and CDR2 are SGHAT and FQNNGV.

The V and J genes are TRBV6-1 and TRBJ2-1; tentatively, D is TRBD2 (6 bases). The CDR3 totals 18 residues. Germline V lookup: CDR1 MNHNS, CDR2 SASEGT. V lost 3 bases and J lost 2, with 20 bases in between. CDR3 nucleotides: TGTGCCAGCAGTGATTGGTCAGTAGCGGTGGGGGCCTACAATGAGCAGTTCTTC. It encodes CASSDWSVAVGAYNEQFF.

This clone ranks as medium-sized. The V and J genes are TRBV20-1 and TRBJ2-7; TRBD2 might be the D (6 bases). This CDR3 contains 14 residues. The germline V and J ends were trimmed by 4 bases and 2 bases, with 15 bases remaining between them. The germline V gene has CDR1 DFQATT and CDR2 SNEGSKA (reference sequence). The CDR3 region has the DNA TGCAGTGCTAAACCGGGACTTCATCCCTACGAGCAGTACTTC. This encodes CSAKPGLHPYEQYF.

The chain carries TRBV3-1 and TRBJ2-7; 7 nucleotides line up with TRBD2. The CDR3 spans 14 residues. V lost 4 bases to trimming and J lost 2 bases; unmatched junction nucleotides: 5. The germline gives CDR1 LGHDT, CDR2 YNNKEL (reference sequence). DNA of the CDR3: TGTGCCAGCAGCCCCTGGGGGGGAACCTACGAGCAGTACTTC. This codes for CASSPWGGTYEQYF.

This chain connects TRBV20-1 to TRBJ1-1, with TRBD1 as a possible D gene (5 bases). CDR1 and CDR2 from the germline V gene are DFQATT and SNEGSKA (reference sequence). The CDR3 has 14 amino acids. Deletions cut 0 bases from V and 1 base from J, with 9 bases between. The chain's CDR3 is CSARDVRGNTEAFF. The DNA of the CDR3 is TGCAGTGCTAGAGACGTAAGGGGGAACACTGAAGCTTTCTTT.

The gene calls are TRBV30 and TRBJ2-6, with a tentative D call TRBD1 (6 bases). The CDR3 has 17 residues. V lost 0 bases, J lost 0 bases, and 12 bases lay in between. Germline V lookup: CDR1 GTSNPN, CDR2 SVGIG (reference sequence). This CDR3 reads CAWSVWDTSSGANVLTF. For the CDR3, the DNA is TGTGCCTGGAGTGTATGGGACACAAGCTCTGGGGCCAACGTCCTGACTTTC.

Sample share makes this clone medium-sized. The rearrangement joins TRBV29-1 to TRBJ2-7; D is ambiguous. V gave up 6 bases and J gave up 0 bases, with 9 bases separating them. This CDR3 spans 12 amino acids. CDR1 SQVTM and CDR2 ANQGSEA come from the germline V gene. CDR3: CSVTSSSYEQYF. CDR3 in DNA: TGCAGCGTGACCAGTTCCTCCTACGAGCAGTACTTC.

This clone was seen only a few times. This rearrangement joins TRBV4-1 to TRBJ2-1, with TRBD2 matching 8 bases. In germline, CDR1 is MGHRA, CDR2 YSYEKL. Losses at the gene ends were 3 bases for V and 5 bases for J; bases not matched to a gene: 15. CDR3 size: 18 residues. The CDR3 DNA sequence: TGCGCCAGCAGCCATTCCCACTCCCCGGGACTAGTAAACAATGAGCAGTTCTTC. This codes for CASSHSHSPGLVNNEQFF.

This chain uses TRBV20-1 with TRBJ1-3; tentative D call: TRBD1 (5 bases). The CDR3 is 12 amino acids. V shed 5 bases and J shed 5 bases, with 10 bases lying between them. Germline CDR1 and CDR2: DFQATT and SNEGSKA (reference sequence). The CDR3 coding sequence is TGCAGTGCTCGGGACGGAAGAAACACCATATATTTT. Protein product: CSARDGRNTIYF.

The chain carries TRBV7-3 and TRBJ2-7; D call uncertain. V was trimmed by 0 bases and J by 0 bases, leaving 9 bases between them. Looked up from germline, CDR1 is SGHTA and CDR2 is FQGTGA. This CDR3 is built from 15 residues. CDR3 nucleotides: TGTGCCAGCAGCTTAACGGCAGCCTACTCCTACGAGCAGTACTTC. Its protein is CASSLTAAYSYEQYF.

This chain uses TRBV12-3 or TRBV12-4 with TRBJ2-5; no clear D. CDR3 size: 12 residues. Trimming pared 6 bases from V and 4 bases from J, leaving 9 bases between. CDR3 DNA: TGTGCCAGCAGCCTTGCCAGAGAGACCCAGTACTTC. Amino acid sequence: CASSLARETQYF.

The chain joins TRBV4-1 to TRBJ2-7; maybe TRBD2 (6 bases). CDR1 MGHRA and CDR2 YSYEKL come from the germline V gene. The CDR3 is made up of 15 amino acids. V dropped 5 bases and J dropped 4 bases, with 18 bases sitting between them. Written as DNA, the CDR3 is TGCGCCAGCAGCTCCCTAGGAACGGGAGTATACGAGCAGTACTTC. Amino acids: CASSSLGTGVYEQYF.

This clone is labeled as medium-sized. The CDR3 here is CASSRSGTDNEQFF. In nucleotides, the CDR3 is TGTGCCAGCAGCCGTAGCGGGACGGACAATGAGCAGTTCTTC. The V and J genes are TRBV7-2 and TRBJ2-1, with TRBD2 matching over 8 bases. The J segment lost 5 bases and the V segment lost 5 bases, leaving 5 bases of the junction unmatched. Germline V gene data show CDR1 as SGHTA and CDR2 as FQGNSA. The CDR3 loop spans 14 amino acids.

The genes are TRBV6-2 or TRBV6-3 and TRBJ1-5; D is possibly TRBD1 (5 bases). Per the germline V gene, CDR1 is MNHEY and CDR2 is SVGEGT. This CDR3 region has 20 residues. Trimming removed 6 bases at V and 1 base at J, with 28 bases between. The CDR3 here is CASRKGGVEGSGTSNQPQHF. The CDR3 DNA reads TGTGCCAGCAGAAAAGGCGGGGTGGAAGGGTCGGGGACCAGCAATCAGCCCCAGCATTTT.

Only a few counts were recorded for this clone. The CDR3 protein is CASRAENEQFF. The CDR3 DNA reads TGTGCCAGCAGGGCCGAGAATGAGCAGTTCTTC. The chain couples TRBV12-3 or TRBV12-4 to TRBJ2-1, with D uncertain. V was clipped by 6 bases and J by 7 bases, with 7 bases between them. The CDR3 consists of 11 residues.

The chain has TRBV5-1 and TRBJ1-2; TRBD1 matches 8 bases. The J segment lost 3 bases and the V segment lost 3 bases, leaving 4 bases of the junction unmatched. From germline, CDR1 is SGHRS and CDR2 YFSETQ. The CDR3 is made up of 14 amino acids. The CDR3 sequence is CASSSGQAYYGYTF. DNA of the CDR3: TGCGCCAGCAGCTCGGGACAGGCGTACTATGGCTACACCTTC.

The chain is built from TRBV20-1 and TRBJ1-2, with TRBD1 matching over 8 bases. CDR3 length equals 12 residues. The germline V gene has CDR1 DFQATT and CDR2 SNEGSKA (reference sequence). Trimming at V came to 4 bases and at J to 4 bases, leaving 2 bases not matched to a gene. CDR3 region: CSAITGGYGYTF. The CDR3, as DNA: TGCAGTGCTATCACAGGGGGCTATGGCTACACCTTC.

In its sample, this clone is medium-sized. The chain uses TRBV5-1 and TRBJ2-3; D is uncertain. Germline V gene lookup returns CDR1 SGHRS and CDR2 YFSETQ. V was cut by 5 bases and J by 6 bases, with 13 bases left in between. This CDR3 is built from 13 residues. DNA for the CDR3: TGCGCCAGCAGTTCCGGGCCGGCCGATACGCAGTATTTT. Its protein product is CASSSGPADTQYF.

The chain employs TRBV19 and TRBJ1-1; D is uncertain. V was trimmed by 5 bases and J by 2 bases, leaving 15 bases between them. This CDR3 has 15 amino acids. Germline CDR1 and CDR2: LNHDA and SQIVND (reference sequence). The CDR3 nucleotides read TGTGCCAGTAGTCGGGCAACCCCCCCCAACACTGAAGCTTTCTTT. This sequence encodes CASSRATPPNTEAFF.

CDR3 DNA: TGTGCCAGCAGACCCATGGCGGGAGACAATGAGCAGTTCTTC. Translating it yields CASRPMAGDNEQFF. The chain couples TRBV7-2 to TRBJ2-1; 7 nucleotides align to TRBD2. V lost 6 bases to trimming and J lost 5 bases; unmatched junction nucleotides: 7. Germline assignment: CDR1 SGHTA and CDR2 FQGNSA. The CDR3 is 14 amino acids.

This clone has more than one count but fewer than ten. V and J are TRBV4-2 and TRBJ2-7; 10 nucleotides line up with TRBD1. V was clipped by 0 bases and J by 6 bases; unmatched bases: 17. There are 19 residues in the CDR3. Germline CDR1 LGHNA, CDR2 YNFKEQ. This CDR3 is CASSQERIKVDRGLGEQYF. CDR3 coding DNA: TGTGCCAGCAGCCAAGAACGGATCAAGGTAGACAGGGGGCTTGGCGAGCAGTACTTC.

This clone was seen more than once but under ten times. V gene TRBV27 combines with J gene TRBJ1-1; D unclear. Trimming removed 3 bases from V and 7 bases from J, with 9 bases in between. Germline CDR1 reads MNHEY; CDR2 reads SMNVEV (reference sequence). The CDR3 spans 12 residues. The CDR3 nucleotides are TGTGCCAGCAGTTTTTGGGTTAGTGAAGCTTTCTTT. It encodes CASSFWVSEAFF.